This TCR beta chain was found in a study of cytomegalovirus exposure and HLA in healthy donors. The wider study: The study's early data release held around 85 million unique TCRs from HLA-typed donors.

PCR employed 60 Vbeta and 13 Jbeta primers. The method was immunoSEQ multiplex PCR; TCRdb's version includes in-frame clones alone and lacks a portion of them. The table lists 55,000 or so clones, roughly four fifths of them singletons. Sequencing was carried out using PBMCs. The source is a young man in good health and CMV-seronegative.

The CDR3 DNA follows: TGTGCCAGCAGGCGGGACAGGGGGGAGTTTTGGCCCCAGCATTTT. This codes for CASRRDRGEFWPQHF. The chain couples TRBV6-5 to TRBJ1-5, with 11 positions matching TRBD1. The CDR3 has 15 residues. Germline trimming cut 6 bases from V and 9 bases from J; bases unmatched to any gene: 10. Germline V gives CDR1 MNHEY, CDR2 SVGAGI.